Listed below are T cell receptor beta chains from one sample, sequenced in a study of cytomegalovirus exposure and HLA in healthy donors. Using immunoSEQ multiplex PCR, the repertoire was profiled, and TCRdb retains in-frame clones only, with some absent. This listing includes some 75,000 clones. Sequenced input: PBMCs. These receptors originate from a boy younger than 18 in good health and CMV-seronegative. The CDR3 runs from the conserved cysteine through the conserved F or W. The order of the fields is V gene, J gene, D gene, CDR3 protein, CDR3 DNA. D genes are given only for firm matches.

v_gene: TRBV2; j_gene: TRBJ2-2; d_gene: TRBD1; CDR3aa: CASTGQGGPGELFF; CDR3nt: TGTGCCAGCACTGGACAGGGGGGTCCCGGGGAGCTGTTTTTT
v_gene: TRBV4-1; j_gene: TRBJ2-1; d_gene: TRBD2; CDR3aa: CASSRPGTSPPRAYNEQFF; CDR3nt: TGCGCCAGCAGCCGACCCGGGACTAGCCCGCCTAGGGCCTACAATGAGCAGTTCTTC
v_gene: TRBV27; j_gene: TRBJ2-3; d_gene: TRBD2; CDR3aa: CASSLELAGGHTQYF; CDR3nt: TGTGCCAGCAGTTTAGAATTAGCGGGGGGGCATACGCAGTATTTT
v_gene: TRBV7-2; j_gene: TRBJ2-7; d_gene: TRBD1; CDR3aa: CASSPQGVAYEQYF; CDR3nt: TGTGCCAGCAGCCCGCAGGGGGTTGCCTACGAGCAGTACTTC
v_gene: TRBV7-9; j_gene: TRBJ2-2; d_gene: TRBD1; CDR3aa: CASSLGPGQANTGELFF; CDR3nt: TGTGCCAGCAGCTTGGGGCCGGGACAGGCGAACACCGGGGAGCTGTTTTTT
v_gene: TRBV11-2; j_gene: TRBJ1-2; d_gene: -; CDR3aa: CASSLEGSRGYGYTF; CDR3nt: TGTGCCAGCAGCTTAGAAGGCTCCAGGGGATATGGCTACACCTTC
v_gene: TRBV5-1; j_gene: TRBJ1-5; d_gene: -; CDR3aa: CASSLDPGPDQPQHF; CDR3nt: TGCGCCAGCAGCTTGGACCCAGGGCCCGATCAGCCCCAGCATTTT
v_gene: TRBV27; j_gene: TRBJ1-6; d_gene: -; CDR3aa: CASSPSSYNSPLHF; CDR3nt: TGTGCCAGCAGCCCGAGCTCCTATAATTCACCCCTCCACTTT
v_gene: TRBV5-8; j_gene: TRBJ1-1; d_gene: -; CDR3aa: CASSQGAGRDTEAFF; CDR3nt: TGTGCCAGCAGCCAAGGGGCAGGGAGGGACACTGAAGCTTTCTTT
v_gene: TRBV4-2; j_gene: TRBJ2-1; d_gene: TRBD2; CDR3aa: CASSQDPGGQDNEQFF; CDR3nt: TGTGCCAGCAGCCAAGATCCGGGAGGGCAGGACAATGAGCAGTTCTTC
v_gene: TRBV7-2; j_gene: TRBJ2-7; d_gene: TRBD2; CDR3aa: CASSSSVAGGPLSYEQYF; CDR3nt: TGTGCCAGCAGCTCATCAGTAGCGGGAGGGCCCCTCTCCTACGAGCAGTACTTC
v_gene: TRBV4-2; j_gene: TRBJ2-2; d_gene: -; CDR3aa: CASSQEIGANTGELFF; CDR3nt: TGTGCCAGCAGCCAAGAAATAGGAGCGAACACCGGGGAGCTGTTTTTT
v_gene: TRBV5-1; j_gene: TRBJ1-6; d_gene: TRBD1; CDR3aa: CASSPGDRGNSPLHF; CDR3nt: TGCGCCAGCAGCCCGGGGGACAGGGGAAATTCACCCCTCCACTTT
v_gene: TRBV14; j_gene: TRBJ1-1; d_gene: -; CDR3aa: CASSQSRRGRRILAAFF; CDR3nt: TGTGCCAGCAGCCAATCCCGACGTGGCCGACGGATTTTAGCCGCTTTCTTT
v_gene: TRBV19; j_gene: TRBJ2-1; d_gene: TRBD2; CDR3aa: CASSIGSGSLLHNEQFF; CDR3nt: TGTGCCAGTAGTATTGGTAGCGGGAGTCTTCTTCACAATGAGCAGTTCTTC
v_gene: TRBV14; j_gene: TRBJ1-2; d_gene: TRBD1; CDR3aa: CASQGARGYTF; CDR3nt: TGTGCCAGCCAGGGGGCTCGAGGCTACACCTTC
v_gene: TRBV5-1; j_gene: TRBJ2-7; d_gene: TRBD2; CDR3aa: CASSLGLAGGDEQYF; CDR3nt: TGCGCCAGCAGCTTGGGGCTAGCGGGGGGGGACGAGCAGTACTTC
v_gene: TRBV7-9; j_gene: TRBJ1-6; d_gene: -; CDR3aa: CASREALNSPLHF; CDR3nt: TGTGCCAGCAGGGAGGCCCTCAATTCACCCCTCCACTTT
v_gene: TRBV5-1; j_gene: TRBJ2-7; d_gene: -; CDR3aa: CASSFHTGSGSYEQYF; CDR3nt: TGCGCCAGCAGCTTTCATACAGGGTCAGGCTCCTACGAGCAGTACTTC
v_gene: TRBV5-1; j_gene: TRBJ1-2; d_gene: -; CDR3aa: CASSEVAGINYGYTF; CDR3nt: TGCGCCAGCAGCGAAGTGGCAGGGATCAACTATGGCTACACCTTC
v_gene: TRBV4-3; j_gene: TRBJ2-2; d_gene: -; CDR3aa: CASSQGADFTGELFF; CDR3nt: TGCGCCAGCAGCCAAGGGGCGGACTTTACTGGGGAGCTGTTTTTT
v_gene: TRBV30; j_gene: TRBJ1-2; d_gene: TRBD1; CDR3aa: CAWSKGQGARGYTF; CDR3nt: TGTGCCTGGAGTAAAGGGCAGGGGGCGCGAGGCTACACCTTC
v_gene: TRBV4-1; j_gene: TRBJ2-2; d_gene: -; CDR3aa: CASSEHLIGEVDTGELFF; CDR3nt: TGCGCCAGCAGTGAGCATCTGATAGGAGAAGTCGACACCGGGGAGCTGTTTTTT
v_gene: TRBV4-1; j_gene: TRBJ2-1; d_gene: TRBD2; CDR3aa: CASSHSGTSGTSDNEQFF; CDR3nt: TGCGCCAGCAGCCACTCCGGGACTAGCGGGACATCCGACAATGAGCAGTTCTTC
v_gene: TRBV5-5; j_gene: TRBJ2-7; d_gene: TRBD1; CDR3aa: CASSRLGAGTGVHEQYF; CDR3nt: TGTGCCAGCAGTCGATTAGGGGCGGGGACAGGGGTCCACGAGCAGTACTTC
v_gene: TRBV25-1; j_gene: TRBJ1-2; d_gene: -; CDR3aa: CASSTANYGYTF; CDR3nt: TGTGCCAGCAGTACGGCTAACTATGGCTACACCTTC
v_gene: TRBV9; j_gene: TRBJ2-7; d_gene: TRBD2; CDR3aa: CASSVSASSGSDLSYEQYF; CDR3nt: TGTGCCAGCAGCGTAAGTGCCAGTAGCGGGAGTGACCTTTCCTACGAGCAGTACTTC
v_gene: TRBV11-3; j_gene: TRBJ2-5; d_gene: TRBD2; CDR3aa: CASSRRGGETQYF; CDR3nt: TGTGCCAGCAGCCGGCGGGGGGGCGAGACCCAGTACTTC
v_gene: TRBV4-1; j_gene: TRBJ1-2; d_gene: -; CDR3aa: CASSQETDLPSYGYTF; CDR3nt: TGCGCCAGCAGCCAAGAGACAGACTTACCTTCATATGGCTACACCTTC
v_gene: TRBV6-5; j_gene: TRBJ1-5; d_gene: TRBD1; CDR3aa: CASRDSSNQPQHF; CDR3nt: TGTGCCAGCCGGGACAGCAGCAATCAGCCCCAGCATTTT
v_gene: TRBV5-4; j_gene: TRBJ1-1; d_gene: -; CDR3aa: CASSLPTGANTEAFF; CDR3nt: TGTGCCAGCAGCTTACCGACAGGTGCGAACACTGAAGCTTTCTTT
v_gene: TRBV29-1; j_gene: TRBJ1-6; d_gene: TRBD1; CDR3aa: CSVDLKQGPPNSPLHF; CDR3nt: TGCAGCGTGGATTTAAAACAGGGGCCCCCGAATTCACCCCTACACTTT
v_gene: TRBV5-4; j_gene: TRBJ1-4; d_gene: -; CDR3aa: CASSLGGTNEKLFF; CDR3nt: TGTGCCAGCAGCTTAGGGGGAACTAATGAAAAACTGTTTTTT
v_gene: TRBV5-5; j_gene: TRBJ1-5; d_gene: TRBD1; CDR3aa: CASSLSITGDQPQHF; CDR3nt: TGTGCCAGCAGCTTGTCAATCACAGGGGATCAGCCCCAGCATTTT
v_gene: TRBV2; j_gene: TRBJ1-2; d_gene: TRBD1; CDR3aa: CASSGPGQGIGGYTF; CDR3nt: TGTGCCAGCAGTGGACCGGGACAGGGGATCGGTGGCTACACCTTC
v_gene: TRBV19; j_gene: TRBJ1-6; d_gene: -; CDR3aa: CASRGGKPLHF; CDR3nt: TGTGCCAGTAGAGGAGGGAAACCCCTCCACTTT
v_gene: TRBV5-8; j_gene: TRBJ1-4; d_gene: TRBD1; CDR3aa: CASSLGGVTGQDGKLFF; CDR3nt: TGTGCCAGCAGCTTGGGAGGGGTGACAGGGCAGGATGGAAAACTGTTTTTT
v_gene: TRBV9; j_gene: TRBJ1-4; d_gene: TRBD1; CDR3aa: CASSAGTGDEKLFF; CDR3nt: TGTGCCAGCAGCGCCGGGACAGGGGATGAAAAACTGTTTTTT
v_gene: TRBV30; j_gene: TRBJ2-7; d_gene: -; CDR3aa: CAWSSDSSYEQYF; CDR3nt: TGTGCCTGGAGCTCGGACAGTAGCTACGAGCAGTACTTC
v_gene: TRBV2; j_gene: TRBJ2-7; d_gene: -; CDR3aa: CATDSGAAYEQYF; CDR3nt: TGTGCCACCGATAGCGGTGCCGCCTACGAGCAGTACTTC
v_gene: TRBV5-1; j_gene: TRBJ2-6; d_gene: TRBD2; CDR3aa: CASRGEGFSGANVLTF; CDR3nt: TGCGCCAGCAGGGGGGAGGGTTTCTCTGGGGCCAACGTCCTGACTTTC
v_gene: TRBV5-8; j_gene: TRBJ1-2; d_gene: TRBD1; CDR3aa: CASNGLQGGAFYGYTF; CDR3nt: TGTGCCAGCAACGGCTTGCAAGGGGGCGCATTCTATGGCTACACCTTC
v_gene: TRBV7-9; j_gene: TRBJ1-2; d_gene: TRBD1; CDR3aa: CASSLGAYGDSLYGYTF; CDR3nt: TGTGCCAGCAGCTTAGGGGCTTATGGGGACAGTCTTTATGGCTACACCTTC
v_gene: TRBV6-1; j_gene: TRBJ2-2; d_gene: TRBD1; CDR3aa: CASSMTGLGTGELFF; CDR3nt: TGTGCCAGCAGTATGACAGGGCTTGGGACCGGGGAGCTGTTTTTT
v_gene: TRBV19; j_gene: TRBJ1-1; d_gene: -; CDR3aa: CASSLRGKRNTEAFF; CDR3nt: TGTGCCAGTAGTTTACGCGGTAAACGGAACACTGAAGCTTTCTTT
v_gene: TRBV30; j_gene: TRBJ1-2; d_gene: TRBD1; CDR3aa: CACSDRGRFFHGYTF; CDR3nt: TGTGCCTGTTCCGACAGGGGGCGCTTTTTTCATGGCTACACCTTC
v_gene: TRBV9; j_gene: TRBJ1-1; d_gene: -; CDR3aa: CASSVGRLNTEAFF; CDR3nt: TGTGCCAGCAGCGTAGGGAGGTTGAACACTGAAGCTTTCTTT
v_gene: TRBV29-1; j_gene: TRBJ2-1; d_gene: TRBD2; CDR3aa: CSVKVLAGNEQFF; CDR3nt: TGCAGCGTTAAAGTGCTAGCGGGCAATGAGCAGTTCTTC
v_gene: TRBV19; j_gene: TRBJ2-1; d_gene: -; CDR3aa: CASSIRGSDEQFF; CDR3nt: TGTGCCAGTAGTATTAGGGGGAGCGATGAGCAGTTCTTC
v_gene: TRBV4-1; j_gene: TRBJ2-4; d_gene: TRBD2; CDR3aa: CASSLFSGSGRVAKNIQYF; CDR3nt: TGCGCCAGCAGCCTTTTTAGCGGGAGCGGGAGGGTGGCCAAAAACATTCAGTACTTC
v_gene: TRBV4-2; j_gene: TRBJ2-7; d_gene: -; CDR3aa: CASSQDGKRDYEQYF; CDR3nt: TGTGCCAGCAGCCAAGACGGGAAGAGGGACTACGAGCAGTACTTC
v_gene: TRBV5-4; j_gene: TRBJ2-1; d_gene: TRBD2; CDR3aa: CASSLGGGSRDEQFF; CDR3nt: TGTGCCAGCAGCTTGGGGGGCGGGAGCCGCGATGAGCAGTTCTTC
v_gene: TRBV19; j_gene: TRBJ1-1; d_gene: TRBD1; CDR3aa: CASYSTGGAFTEAFF; CDR3nt: TGTGCCAGTTATTCAACAGGGGGCGCTTTCACTGAAGCTTTCTTT
v_gene: TRBV19; j_gene: TRBJ1-2; d_gene: -; CDR3aa: CATTTAGRKANYGYTF; CDR3nt: TGTGCCACCACGACCGCAGGGAGGAAGGCGAACTATGGCTACACCTTC
v_gene: TRBV29-1; j_gene: TRBJ2-4; d_gene: -; CDR3aa: CSVDLGQAGLQYF; CDR3nt: TGCAGCGTTGATTTAGGTCAGGCCGGCCTCCAGTACTTC